The rows below give T cell receptor beta chains drawn from one sample of a study of beta chain features in type 1 diabetes. Measured with immunoSEQ multiplex PCR; TCRdb has only the in-frame clones, and not every one. The sample contains 120,000 to 150,000 clones, under 60% of which appear only once. The material sequenced was Tregs from blood. These receptors originate from a man younger than 30 in good health. CDR3s include the opening cysteine and the closing phenylalanine or tryptophan. The order of the fields is D gene, J gene, clone size, V gene, CDR3 protein, CDR3 DNA. The D gene is left open where the match is weak. Rows give clone size only sometimes, using once, few, many, or a class for an expanded clone.

>.|TRBJ2-7|few|TRBV29-1
CSVEAGNSYEQYF
TGCAGCGTTGAGGCAGGAAACTCCTACGAGCAGTACTTC
>TRBD1|TRBJ1-3|.|TRBV11-3
CASSSRQGTTGNTIYF
TGTGCCAGCAGCTCAAGACAGGGGACCACTGGAAACACCATATATTTT
>TRBD1|TRBJ2-6|.|TRBV7-3
CASSLTGTASSGANVLTF
TGTGCCAGCAGCTTGACCGGGACAGCTAGCTCTGGGGCCAACGTCCTGACTTTC
>TRBD1|TRBJ1-2|.|TRBV7-9
CASSGQDGYGYTF
TGTGCCAGCAGCGGACAGGACGGGTATGGCTACACCTTC
>TRBD1|TRBJ2-7|.|TRBV18
CASSPGSGQGGDEQYF
TGTGCCAGCTCACCAGGATCGGGACAGGGAGGCGACGAGCAGTACTTC
>.|TRBJ2-1|.|TRBV30
CAWRRAGNNEQFF
TGTGCCTGGAGACGGGCAGGGAATAATGAGCAGTTCTTC
>.|TRBJ1-2|.|TRBV5-4
CASSLQRHGYTF
TGTGCCAGCAGCTTGCAGAGGCATGGCTACACCTTC
>.|TRBJ2-3|.|TRBV5-6
CASSLTEDTQYF
TGTGCCAGCAGCTTGACAGAAGATACGCAGTATTTT
>.|TRBJ2-5|.|TRBV18
CASSFLRGAVKETQYF
TGTGCCAGCTCATTCCTCCGCGGAGCTGTAAAAGAGACCCAGTACTTC
>.|TRBJ2-2|.|TRBV7-4
CASSLVGAYTGELFF
TGTGCCAGCAGCTTAGTAGGGGCATACACCGGGGAGCTGTTTTTT
>.|TRBJ1-1|.|TRBV27
CASSLRGASGTEAFF
TGTGCCAGCAGTTTACGGGGGGCGTCGGGGACTGAAGCTTTCTTT
>TRBD2|TRBJ2-5|.|TRBV27
CASSGRAGLQETQYF
TGTGCCAGCAGTGGCCGAGCGGGACTCCAAGAGACCCAGTACTTC
>.|TRBJ1-2|.|TRBV6-5
CASSRGLPNYGYTF
TGTGCCAGCAGTAGAGGGTTACCAAACTATGGCTACACCTTC
>TRBD2|TRBJ2-1|few|TRBV10-3
CAISASAGGYNEQFF
TGTGCCATCAGTGCATCAGCGGGAGGCTACAATGAGCAGTTCTTC
>TRBD1|TRBJ2-4|.|TRBV5-4
CASSQGQGLIQYF
TGTGCCAGCAGTCAAGGACAGGGTCTCATTCAGTACTTC
>.|TRBJ1-5|.|TRBV28
CASSIRQYNQPQHF
TGTGCCAGCAGTATAAGACAGTACAATCAGCCCCAGCATTTT
>.|TRBJ2-3|few|TRBV19
CASSIDVRYTQYF
TGTGCCAGTAGTATAGATGTCAGATATACGCAGTATTTT
>.|TRBJ2-3|.|TRBV7-9
CASSLGVAEVDTQYF
TGTGCCAGCAGCTTAGGCGTAGCGGAGGTAGATACGCAGTATTTT
>.|TRBJ2-1|.|TRBV30
CAWRKNRGGRLSYNEQFF
TGTGCCTGGAGAAAGAACAGGGGGGGCCGGCTTTCCTACAATGAGCAGTTCTTC
>.|TRBJ2-5|few|TRBV5-8
CASSLGPLKGRQQETQYF
TGTGCCAGCAGCTTGGGCCCCTTAAAAGGGAGGCAACAAGAGACCCAGTACTTC
>.|TRBJ2-1|.|TRBV7-2
CASSLSGSYNEQFF
TGTGCCAGCAGCTTATCGGGGTCCTACAATGAGCAGTTCTTC
>.|TRBJ2-2|few|TRBV4-2
CASSPPAVSAGELFF
TGTGCCAGCAGCCCCCCTGCGGTTAGCGCCGGGGAGCTGTTTTTT
>TRBD2|TRBJ2-1|few|TRBV29-1
CSGLIAGDRSEQFF
TGCAGCGGGCTCATAGCGGGAGATCGTTCTGAGCAGTTCTTC
>TRBD1|TRBJ1-6|.|TRBV5-4
CASSLRGLGSPLHF
TGTGCCAGCAGCCTCAGGGGGCTAGGGTCACCCCTCCACTTT
>TRBD1|TRBJ2-7|few|TRBV6-5
CASRDRGSSYEQYF
TGTGCCAGCAGAGACAGGGGAAGCTCCTACGAGCAGTACTTC
>TRBD1|TRBJ1-6|once|TRBV27
CATRGASYNSPLHF
TGTGCCACCAGGGGGGCGAGCTATAATTCACCCCTCCACTTT
>.|TRBJ1-5|few|TRBV21-1
CASSKGGQGRVNQPQHF
TGTGCCAGCAGCAAAGGGGGACAGGGGCGCGTCAATCAGCCCCAGCATTTT
>.|TRBJ2-2|.|TRBV7-2
CASREQGNTGELFF
TGTGCCAGCAGGGAACAGGGGAACACCGGGGAGCTGTTTTTT
>.|TRBJ2-1|.|TRBV11-2
CASSFNNRPYNEQFF
TGTGCCAGCAGCTTCAATAACAGACCCTACAATGAGCAGTTCTTC
>TRBD1|TRBJ1-2|few|TRBV5-6
CASSRPGQSFYGYTF
TGTGCCAGCAGTCGCCCGGGACAGTCTTTCTATGGCTACACCTTC
>.|TRBJ1-4|.|TRBV30
CAWRAGSNEKLFF
TGTGCCTGGAGGGCGGGGAGTAATGAAAAACTGTTTTTT
>TRBD1|TRBJ2-1|few|TRBV9
CASSVGDSYNEQFF
TGTGCCAGCAGCGTAGGGGACAGCTACAATGAGCAGTTCTTC
>TRBD1|TRBJ2-2|few|TRBV5-1
CASSLDRGKRELFF
TGCGCCAGCAGCCTGGACAGGGGTAAAAGGGAGCTGTTTTTT
>TRBD1|TRBJ2-2|.|TRBV9
CASSGAGGIGELFF
TGTGCCAGCAGCGGGGCAGGGGGTATCGGGGAGCTGTTTTTT
>TRBD1|TRBJ1-6|.|TRBV7-8
CASSYWDSYNSPLHF
TGTGCCAGCAGCTATTGGGACAGCTATAATTCACCCCTCCACTTT
>.|TRBJ2-7|few|TRBV7-8
CASSFTGYEQYF
TGTGCCAGCAGCTTTACAGGCTACGAGCAGTACTTC
>.|TRBJ1-1|.|TRBV6-6
CASSWSRNTEAFF
TGTGCCAGCAGCTGGAGCAGGAACACTGAAGCTTTCTTT
>TRBD1|TRBJ1-5|.|TRBV19
CASGTGVWSNQPQHF
TGTGCCAGTGGGACAGGGGTTTGGAGCAATCAGCCCCAGCATTTT
>.|TRBJ2-7|.|TRBV5-1
CASSLSGQAYEQYF
TGCGCCAGCAGCTTGTCAGGGCAAGCCTACGAGCAGTACTTC
>.|TRBJ1-2|once|TRBV7-9
CASSFYTAAYGYTF
TGTGCCAGCAGCTTTTATACCGCGGCCTATGGCTACACCTTC
>.|TRBJ2-3|.|TRBV7-2
CASSLATSLSATQYF
TGTGCCAGCAGCTTAGCAACTAGCTTATCGGCTACGCAGTATTTT
>TRBD2|TRBJ2-7|few|TRBV7-2
CASSLGLAVEEQYF
TGTGCCAGCAGCTTGGGACTAGCAGTGGAGGAGCAGTACTTC
>TRBD1|TRBJ2-5|few|TRBV18
CASSPDRGGQETQYF
TGTGCCAGCTCACCTGACAGGGGGGGCCAAGAGACCCAGTACTTC
>.|TRBJ1-6|few|TRBV19
CASSIRDSNSPLHF
TGTGCCAGTAGTATTCGAGACAGTAATTCACCCCTCCACTTT
>.|TRBJ2-3|few|TRBV4-3
CASSHRAITDTQYF
TGCGCCAGCAGCCACAGGGCAATCACAGATACGCAGTATTTT
>TRBD2|TRBJ2-7|few|TRBV29-1
CSAKLRTSSYEQYF
TGCAGCGCTAAACTGAGGACTAGTTCTTACGAGCAGTACTTC
>TRBD1|TRBJ2-1|.|TRBV6-1
CASNRDRDFLEQFF
TGTGCCAGCAACCGGGACAGGGACTTTCTTGAGCAGTTCTTC
>TRBD2|TRBJ2-1|.|TRBV7-2
CASSLVNGWLAGVHEQFF
TGTGCCAGCAGCTTAGTTAACGGGTGGCTAGCGGGAGTTCATGAGCAGTTCTTC
>TRBD1|TRBJ2-4|.|TRBV10-3
CAISELQGIGTKNIQYF
TGTGCCATCAGTGAGCTACAGGGGATTGGGACCAAAAACATTCAGTACTTC
>TRBD1|TRBJ2-7|.|TRBV4-3
CASSQAQVGTGRNEQYF
TGCGCCAGCAGCCAAGCCCAAGTGGGGACAGGGAGGAACGAGCAGTACTTC
>.|TRBJ2-7|few|TRBV6-6
CASSSTDLYEQYF
TGTGCCAGCAGTTCGACAGACCTCTACGAGCAGTACTTC
>TRBD1|TRBJ2-7|.|TRBV28
CASTPRTGAYEQYF
TGTGCCAGCACCCCCAGGACAGGGGCCTACGAGCAGTACTTC
>TRBD2|TRBJ2-3|.|TRBV4-2
CASSPTSYIADTQYF
TGTGCCAGCAGCCCGACTAGCTATATAGCAGATACGCAGTATTTT
>TRBD2|TRBJ2-5|.|TRBV27
CASSLAGLETQYF
TGTGCCAGCAGCCTAGCGGGCTTAGAGACCCAGTACTTC